The clone carrying this T cell receptor (beta chain) was detected a few times. As yet, its antigen is unknown. This sample is part of a study of blood T cells in healthy people across ages. Study as a whole: Through template switching, about one barcoded beta molecule was captured per two T cells, as measured in model experiments. Whole-study results and caveats: Those diversity estimates obtained from one million T cells were thought to be underestimates.

A second PCR of 7 to 11 cycles used a sample-barcoded 5' primer and a J-beta primer mix. TCRdb independently ran MiXCR on the 5' RACE reads; one entry per CDR3 protein. Here the sample spans hundreds of thousands of distinct CDR3 sequences, more than 20% being singletons. These data also featured in a second study, about T cells of mothers and their children.

Sequencing input: blood. The TCR originated in a boy under 18 in good health.

In DNA form, the CDR3 reads TGCAGCGTTGTCGTGGGGAAGCGGGAGACCCAGTACTTC. Protein product: CSVVVGKRETQYF. This chain links TRBV29-1 with TRBJ2-5; possibly TRBD2 for D (5 bases). Germline CDR1 is SQVTM and CDR2 is ANQGSEA. Deletions cut 4 bases from V and 5 bases from J, with 14 bases between. This CDR3 is built from 13 residues.